This entry lists 24 T cell receptor beta chains sequenced from one sample in a study of blood T cell repertoires in COVID-19 (dated by TCRdb to about 2020). The library relied on the immunoSEQ multiplex PCR assay. TCRdb limited this immuneACCESS table to in-frame rearrangements with V and J called. A share of clones is missing; checked studies link under half to unresolved V genes, and the rest is unexplained. In all, the sample holds 430,000 or so clones, and around 90% of those were seen once. The biggest ten clones account for roughly 0.87% of the sample. The sample was peripheral blood. All receptors derive from a man younger than 30 with COVID-19, enrolled during active disease.

The V and J genes are TRBV6-4 and TRBJ1-5; D is unclear. The length of the CDR3 is 10 residues. V lost 10 bases and J lost 6, with 7 bases in between. Per germline, CDR1 MRHNA and CDR2 SNTAGT. The CDR3 bases are TGTGCCAACTTGAGTCAGCCCCAGCATTTT. It yields the protein CANLSQPQHF.

V gene TRBV18 combines with J gene TRBJ1-1; the D is unclear. The CDR3 extends over 15 amino acids. The germline V gene has CDR1 KGHSH and CDR2 LQKENI. The V and J ends lost 0 bases and 11 bases respectively, with 19 bases between them. The CDR3 DNA follows: TGTGCCAGCTCACCACCTGGGGAGAAACTACAGCCGGCTTTCTTT. This gives the protein CASSPPGEKLQPAFF.

This clone was seen just once. The chain is built from TRBV6-5 and TRBJ2-5, with D uncertain. The CDR3 has 11 residues. Between the trimmed V and J ends, which lost 5 bases and 2 bases, there was a span of 3 bases. In germline, CDR1 is MNHEY, CDR2 SVGAGI. CDR3 loop: CASSPQETQYF. The CDR3, as DNA: TGTGCCAGCAGTCCGCAAGAGACCCAGTACTTC.

V usage is TRBV19 and J usage is TRBJ1-6; D is unclear. The CDR3 sequence is 14 residues long. Germline V gene data show CDR1 as LNHDA and CDR2 as SQIVND (reference sequence). V gave up 6 bases and J gave up 0 bases, with 6 bases separating them. CDR3 sequence: CASRYSSYNSPLHF. The CDR3 nucleotides read TGTGCCAGTAGGTACAGCTCCTATAATTCACCCCTCCACTTT.

The V and J genes are TRBV7-9 and TRBJ1-5; D is unresolved. Deletions cut 0 bases from V and 10 bases from J, with 19 bases between. The germline V gene encodes CDR1 SEHNR and CDR2 FQNEAQ (reference sequence). The CDR3 runs to 16 residues. In DNA, the CDR3 is TGTGCCAGCAGCTTAGCCGCGGGGTCCTTTGGAGGACCCCAGCATTTT. Its protein is CASSLAAGSFGGPQHF.

This clone has just a few counts. This chain connects TRBV5-4 to TRBJ2-2; TRBD2 agrees at 7 bases. The V gene's germline CDR1 is SGHNT and CDR2 YYREEE (reference sequence). The CDR3 sequence is 15 residues long. V shed 1 base and J 2 bases; nucleotides not matched to a gene: 2. As DNA, the CDR3 is TGTGCCAGCAGCTTGAAGCGGGGAAACACCGGGGAGCTGTTTTTT. As protein: CASSLKRGNTGELFF.

J is TRBJ2-1 and V is TRBV29-1; D is possibly TRBD1 (6 bases). This CDR3 has 10 amino acids. The V end lost 2 bases, the J end lost 10 bases, and 6 bases lay between the germline ends. CDR1 is SQVTM, CDR2 ANQGSEA, per germline. CDR3: CSVETGEQFF. The CDR3 bases are TGCAGCGTTGAAACAGGGGAGCAGTTCTTC.

In DNA, the CDR3 is TGTGCCAGCAGCCGGACACTAGCGGGAGGGCCGAACGAGCAGTACTTC. It specifies CASSRTLAGGPNEQYF. The gene calls are TRBV7-9 and TRBJ2-7, with 13 nucleotides matching TRBD2. Losses at the gene ends were 5 bases for V and 5 bases for J; bases not matched to a gene: 9. The CDR3 loop spans 16 amino acids. In germline, CDR1 is SEHNR, CDR2 FQNEAQ (reference sequence). Combining the CDR3 with reference TRBV7-9 and TRBJ2-7 gives the whole variable domain DTGVSQNPRHKITKRGQNVTFRCDPISEHNRLYWYRQTLGQGPEFLTYFQNEAQLEKSRLLSDRFSAERPKGSFSTLEIQRTEQGDSAMYLCASSRTLAGGPNEQYFGPGTRLTVT.

The chain carries TRBV6-1 and TRBJ2-1, with D unresolved. V was shortened by 0 bases and J by 9 bases, with 12 bases between the two germline ends. Per the germline V gene, CDR1 is MNHNS and CDR2 is SASEGT. This CDR3 comprises 14 residues. CDR3: CASSEASLFGEQFF. DNA for the CDR3: TGTGCCAGCAGTGAAGCATCATTATTCGGTGAGCAGTTCTTC.

V gene TRBV6-5 combines with J gene TRBJ1-1; possibly TRBD1 for D (5 bases). CDR3 length: 14 residues. V was shortened by 8 bases and J by 2 bases, with 15 bases between the two germline ends. Germline loops: CDR1 MNHEY, CDR2 SVGAGI. CDR3 bases: TGTGCCAGCGCAGGAAGGGGCCCTAACACTGAAGCTTTCTTT. Residues: CASAGRGPNTEAFF.

On this clone: At one boundary the junction diverges from the germline segment, which might be a read error. This chain connects TRBV6-1 to TRBJ2-5, with 11 bases aligning to TRBD2. This CDR3 contains 17 residues. The V gene's germline CDR1 is MNHNS and CDR2 SASEGT. The CDR3 sequence is CASNEGASGRLVETQYF. For the CDR3, the DNA is TGTGCCAGCAATGAAGGCGCTAGCGGGAGGTTGGTAGAGACCCAGTACTTC.

The chain employs TRBV6-5 and TRBJ1-3; D remains ambiguous. The CDR3 is 13 amino acids. Germline V gene sequence: CDR1 MNHEY, CDR2 SVGAGI. With 7 bases removed from V and 0 bases from J, the gap between germline ends came to 7 bases. The CDR3, as DNA: TGTGCCAGCAAACGAGTCTCTGGAAACACCATATATTTT. Translated: CASKRVSGNTIYF.

CDR3 protein: CATSDTGTRIDSYNEQFF. CDR3 coding DNA: TGTGCCACCAGTGACACCGGGACTAGGATCGACTCCTACAATGAGCAGTTCTTC. The V call is TRBV24-1, the J call TRBJ2-1, with TRBD2 matching 8 bases. Germline trimming cut 4 bases from V and 0 bases from J; bases unmatched to any gene: 10. Germline assignment: CDR1 KGHDR and CDR2 SFDVKD. This CDR3 is 18 amino acids long.

The gene calls are TRBV6-4 and TRBJ2-2; a possible D gene is TRBD2 (6 bases). Trimming took 5 bases from V and 1 from J, leaving 14 bases between them. The CDR3 is made up of 16 amino acids. Germline V gene data show CDR1 as MRHNA and CDR2 as SNTAGT. In DNA form, the CDR3 reads TGTGCCAGCAGTTCTCAACCGGGACTGAACACCGGGGAGCTGTTTTTT. Encoded protein: CASSSQPGLNTGELFF.

This chain uses TRBV19 with TRBJ1-5, with D possibly being TRBD1 (5 bases). The length of the CDR3 is 14 residues. Germline CDR1 LNHDA, CDR2 SQIVND (reference sequence). Trimming pared 5 bases from V and 0 bases from J, leaving 8 bases between. The CDR3 DNA follows: TGTGCCAGTAGTTCGGGGGGTAGCAATCAGCCCCAGCATTTT. It specifies CASSSGGSNQPQHF.

The J gene is TRBJ2-3, the V gene TRBV11-2; no definite D call. The V and J ends lost 5 bases and 6 bases respectively, with 18 bases between them. CDR3 length: 15 amino acids. Germline values: CDR1 SGHAT, CDR2 FQNNGV. The chain's CDR3 is CASSKDHRSSDTQYF. As DNA, the CDR3 is TGTGCCAGCAGCAAAGATCATCGTAGCTCGGATACGCAGTATTTT.

The gene calls are TRBV5-1 and TRBJ2-7, with D perhaps TRBD1 (5 bases). V was shortened by 4 bases and J by 7 bases, with 18 bases between the two germline ends. CDR1 is SGHRS and CDR2 is YFSETQ in the germline V gene. This CDR3 comprises 14 residues. CDR3 in DNA: TGCGCCAGCAGCCTGGGGCCCGTCGAGGAGGAGCAGTACTTC. Protein sequence: CASSLGPVEEEQYF.

The chain uses TRBV27 and TRBJ2-1; D gene ambiguous. The CDR3 sequence is 16 residues long. The V gene's germline CDR1 is MNHEY and CDR2 SMNVEV (reference sequence). Trimming cost V 0 bases and J 2 bases, with 11 bases left between them. For the CDR3, the DNA is TGTGCCAGCAGTTTATCGGTCGGAGCGACCTACAATGAGCAGTTCTTC. As protein: CASSLSVGATYNEQFF.

The J gene is TRBJ1-4, the V gene TRBV28; TRBD1 matches at 7 bases. The germline V gene has CDR1 MDHEN and CDR2 SYDVKM. V lost 5 bases, J lost 1 base, and 4 bases stayed unmatched. This CDR3 spans 15 amino acids. The CDR3 protein is CASSPNRGTNEKLFF. As DNA, the CDR3 is TGTGCCAGCAGTCCCAACAGGGGAACTAATGAAAAACTGTTTTTT.

The chain links TRBV7-2 to TRBJ2-4, with a weak D call TRBD2 (6 bases). The CDR3 has 14 residues. The germline gives CDR1 SGHTA, CDR2 FQGNSA. The V gene lost 7 bases and the J gene lost 8 bases, with 18 bases spanning the gap. CDR3 in DNA: TGTGCCAGCACCCGGCAATCCGGGGAGGACATTCAGTACTTC. Translation gives CASTRQSGEDIQYF.

The J gene is TRBJ1-3, the V gene TRBV6-5, with D possibly TRBD1 on 5 matching bases. The CDR3 has 15 amino acids. Trimming removed 6 bases at V and 3 bases at J, with 15 bases between. From germline, CDR1 is MNHEY and CDR2 SVGAGI. In DNA, the CDR3 is TGTGCCAGCAGGAACGGGAGGACAAATGGAAACACCATATATTTT. Translating gives CASRNGRTNGNTIYF.

The CDR3 reads CASSPRAGGKAFF. The DNA for the CDR3 is TGTGCCAGCAGCCCCAGGGCGGGGGGTAAAGCTTTCTTT. J is TRBJ1-1 and V is TRBV12-3 or TRBV12-4; D possibly corresponds to TRBD1 (5 bases). CDR3 length: 13 amino acids. The V end lost 6 bases, the J end lost 9 bases, and 17 bases lay between the germline ends.

The CDR3 is CSVSQSVHQLMDTQYF. DNA of the CDR3: TGCAGCGTTTCGCAGAGCGTACACCAATTAATGGATACGCAGTATTTT. The V call is TRBV29-1, the J call TRBJ2-3; no clear D gene. The CDR3 length is 16 residues. Per germline, CDR1 SQVTM and CDR2 ANQGSEA. V was clipped by 5 bases and J by 6 bases, with 24 bases between them.

The chain uses TRBV6-5 and TRBJ1-1; D is possibly TRBD1 (5 bases). CDR3 length: 14 residues. Germline V gives CDR1 MNHEY, CDR2 SVGAGI. The germline V and J ends were trimmed by 6 bases and 5 bases, with 16 bases remaining between them. DNA of the CDR3: TGTGCCAGCAGACCTACCGGGGGGAGTACTGAAGCTTTCTTT. This codes for CASRPTGGSTEAFF.